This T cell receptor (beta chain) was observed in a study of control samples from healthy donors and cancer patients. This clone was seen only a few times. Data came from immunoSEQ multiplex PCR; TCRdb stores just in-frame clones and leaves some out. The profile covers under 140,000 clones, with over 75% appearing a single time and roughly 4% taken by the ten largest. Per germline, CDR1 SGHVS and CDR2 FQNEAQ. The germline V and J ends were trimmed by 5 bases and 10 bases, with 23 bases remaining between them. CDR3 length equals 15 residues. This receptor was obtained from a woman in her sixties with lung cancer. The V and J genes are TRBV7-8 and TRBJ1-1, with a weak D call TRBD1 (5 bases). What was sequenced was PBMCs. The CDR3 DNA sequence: TGTGCCAGCAGCCCTACGACGGGACCCTCTGTTGGAGCTTTCTTT. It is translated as CASSPTTGPSVGAFF.